The 7 T cell receptor beta chains presented below share a single source sample, sequenced in a study of cytomegalovirus exposure and HLA in healthy donors. In the PCR, 60 Vbeta and 13 Jbeta primers were used. The protocol was immunoSEQ multiplex PCR, while the TCRdb copy is restricted to in-frame clones and leaves out a portion. The top ten hold over 1% of the sample, which has approximately 190,000 clones, approximately 87% seen once. The sequenced sample was PBMCs. The receptors come from a man younger than 45 in good health and CMV-seronegative.

A single count supports this clone. The gene calls are TRBV28 and TRBJ1-2, with D unresolved. The V and J ends lost 9 bases and 2 bases respectively, with 7 bases between them. Germline V gives CDR1 MDHEN, CDR2 SYDVKM. The CDR3 spans 11 residues. For the CDR3, the DNA is TGTGCCAGTGCGGGGAACTATGGCTACACCTTC. The encoded protein is CASAGNYGYTF.

The chain is built from TRBV6-1 and TRBJ2-2; 7 positions match TRBD2. The J segment lost 4 bases and the V segment lost 6 bases, leaving 5 bases of the junction unmatched. The CDR3 is 14 amino acids. Germline lookup yields CDR1 MNHNS and CDR2 SASEGT. The CDR3, as DNA: TGTGCCAGCAGGTCGGGGGGAGCCACCGGGGAGCTGTTTTTT. As protein: CASRSGGATGELFF.

V and J are TRBV7-9 and TRBJ2-7, with D maybe TRBD2 (5 bases). Trimming took 4 bases from V and 0 from J, leaving 13 bases between them. The CDR3 spans 15 residues. Germline-derived CDR1 and CDR2 are SEHNR and FQNEAQ (reference sequence). CDR3 nucleotide sequence: TGTGCCAGCAGCTCGACACTTACTAGCTCCTACGAGCAGTACTTC. This gives the protein CASSSTLTSSYEQYF.

A note on this clone: The germline gene is not matched at one end of the junction; a read error may be the cause. This chain links TRBV20-1 with TRBJ2-7; the match to TRBD2 covers 8 bases. CDR1 is DFQATT, CDR2 SNEGSKA, per germline (reference sequence). This CDR3 region has 9 residues. The CDR3 sequence is CSAPGLGFF. In nucleotides, the CDR3 is TGCAGTGCTCCGGGACTAGGGTTCTTC.

The gene calls are TRBV10-3 and TRBJ1-6; no definite D call. Germline lookup yields CDR1 ENHRY and CDR2 SYGVKD. With 3 bases removed from V and 3 bases from J, the gap between germline ends came to 9 bases. The CDR3 consists of 15 residues. The CDR3 is CAISDGPGYNSPLHF. In DNA, the CDR3 is TGTGCCATCAGTGACGGCCCGGGCTATAATTCACCCCTCCACTTT.

This rearrangement joins TRBV19 to TRBJ1-5, with TRBD1 matching 7 bases. CDR3 size: 21 residues. Trimming cost V 0 bases and J 6 bases; bases outside gene matches: 23. Germline values: CDR1 LNHDA, CDR2 SQIVND (reference sequence). CDR3 sequence (DNA): TGTGCCAGTAGTATAGACGCCTCCTACCTCTTGGACAGGAGTTCTGGTCAGCCCCAGCATTTT. It translates to CASSIDASYLLDRSSGQPQHF.

V and J are TRBV2 and TRBJ2-7; 10 nucleotides align to TRBD1. Germline-derived CDR1 and CDR2 are SNHLY and FYNNEI. Trimming took 6 bases from V and 0 from J; bases not matched to a gene: 5. The CDR3 sequence is 15 residues long. The CDR3: CASSGDRGISYEQYF. CDR3 DNA sequence: TGTGCCAGCAGCGGGGACAGGGGCATCTCCTACGAGCAGTACTTC. The variable domain in full, completed from reference TRBV2 and TRBJ2-7, reads EPEVTQTPSHQVTQMGQEVILRCVPISNHLYFYWYRQILGQKVEFLVSFYNNEISEKSEIFDDQFSVERPDGSNFTLKIRSTKLEDSAMYFCASSGDRGISYEQYFGPGTRLTVT.